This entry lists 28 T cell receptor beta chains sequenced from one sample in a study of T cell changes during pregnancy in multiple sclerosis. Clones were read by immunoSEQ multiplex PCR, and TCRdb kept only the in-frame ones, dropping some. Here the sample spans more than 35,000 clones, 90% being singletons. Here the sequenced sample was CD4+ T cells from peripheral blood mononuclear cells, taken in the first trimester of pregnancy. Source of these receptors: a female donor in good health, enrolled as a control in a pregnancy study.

CDR3 protein: CATGSAGVSGNTIYF. The CDR3 DNA is TGTGCCACCGGGTCGGCGGGGGTATCTGGAAACACCATATATTTT. The chain joins TRBV15 to TRBJ1-3; D is perhaps TRBD1 (5 bases). CDR1 is LNHNV and CDR2 is YYDKDF in the germline V gene (reference sequence). The CDR3 is 15 residues long. Between the trimmed V and J ends, which lost 8 bases and 1 base, there was a span of 15 bases.

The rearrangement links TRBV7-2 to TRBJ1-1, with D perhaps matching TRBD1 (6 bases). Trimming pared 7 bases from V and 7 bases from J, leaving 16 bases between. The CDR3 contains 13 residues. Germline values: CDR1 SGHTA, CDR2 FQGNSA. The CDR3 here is CASTWGGGGEAFF. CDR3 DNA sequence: TGTGCCAGCACCTGGGGGGGCGGGGGTGAAGCTTTCTTT.

The CDR3 loop is CASSPDQGNSPLHF. The CDR3 DNA sequence: TGTGCCAGCTCACCAGACCAGGGTAATTCACCCCTCCACTTT. This chain uses TRBV18 with TRBJ1-6; a weak D match, TRBD1 (5 bases). The V gene's germline CDR1 is KGHSH and CDR2 LQKENI. This CDR3 is 14 amino acids long. V gave up 2 bases and J gave up 6 bases, with 8 bases separating them.

The CDR3 DNA reads TGTGCCAGCAGGGGTTCAGGGGCGCAATACAATGAGCAGTTCTTC. Amino acid sequence: CASRGSGAQYNEQFF. The rearrangement links TRBV5-6 to TRBJ2-1, with D perhaps matching TRBD1 (6 bases). CDR1 is SGHDT, CDR2 YYEEEE, per germline. CDR3 length: 15 amino acids. The V gene lost 5 bases and the J gene lost 4 bases, with 16 bases spanning the gap. The full variable domain, completed using reference TRBV5-6 and TRBJ2-1, is DAGVTQSPTHLIKTRGQQVTLRCSPKSGHDTVSWYQQALGQGPQFIFQYYEEEERQRGNFPDRFSGHQFPNYSSELNVNALLLGDSALYLCASRGSGAQYNEQFFGPGTRLTVL.

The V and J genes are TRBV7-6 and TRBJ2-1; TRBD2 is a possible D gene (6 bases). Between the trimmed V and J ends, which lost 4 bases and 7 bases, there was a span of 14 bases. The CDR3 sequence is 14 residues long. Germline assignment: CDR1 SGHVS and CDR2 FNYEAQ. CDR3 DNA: TGTGCCAGCAGCTCCGAACTAGCAGGGAATGAGCAGTTCTTC. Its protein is CASSSELAGNEQFF.

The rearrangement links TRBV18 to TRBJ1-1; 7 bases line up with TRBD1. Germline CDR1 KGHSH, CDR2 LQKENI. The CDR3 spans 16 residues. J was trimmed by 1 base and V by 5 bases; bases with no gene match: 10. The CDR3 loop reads CASSSGQAKRNTEAFF. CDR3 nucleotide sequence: TGTGCCAGCTCATCCGGACAGGCAAAGCGGAACACTGAAGCTTTCTTT.

The CDR3 spells CASSLPQGIAGTDTQYF. CDR3 DNA: TGTGCCAGCAGTTTACCCCAGGGAATTGCTGGCACAGATACGCAGTATTTT. The chain joins TRBV27 to TRBJ2-3, with D tentatively TRBD1 (5 bases). CDR3 length: 17 residues. V lost 2 bases and J lost 1, with 16 bases in between. The germline gives CDR1 MNHEY, CDR2 SMNVEV (reference sequence).

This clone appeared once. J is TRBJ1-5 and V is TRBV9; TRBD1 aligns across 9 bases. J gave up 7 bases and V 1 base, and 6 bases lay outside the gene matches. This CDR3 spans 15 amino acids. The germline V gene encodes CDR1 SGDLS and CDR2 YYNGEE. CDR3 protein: CASSVRGTGLQPQHF. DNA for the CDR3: TGTGCCAGCAGCGTACGGGGGACAGGGCTCCAGCCCCAGCATTTT.

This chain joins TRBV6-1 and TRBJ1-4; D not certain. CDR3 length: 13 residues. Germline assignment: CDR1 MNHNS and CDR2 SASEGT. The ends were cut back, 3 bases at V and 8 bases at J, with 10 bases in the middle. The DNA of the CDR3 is TGTGCCAGCAGTGATTGGGCGAGAGAAAAACTGTTTTTT. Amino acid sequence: CASSDWAREKLFF.

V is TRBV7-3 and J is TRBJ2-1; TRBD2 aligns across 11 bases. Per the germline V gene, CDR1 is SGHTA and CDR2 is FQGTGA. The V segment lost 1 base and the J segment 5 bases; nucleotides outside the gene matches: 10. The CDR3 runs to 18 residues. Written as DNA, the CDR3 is TGTGCCAGCAGCTTAAAGGGGGTGGGGACTAGCGGTAACAATGAGCAGTTCTTC. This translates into CASSLKGVGTSGNNEQFF.

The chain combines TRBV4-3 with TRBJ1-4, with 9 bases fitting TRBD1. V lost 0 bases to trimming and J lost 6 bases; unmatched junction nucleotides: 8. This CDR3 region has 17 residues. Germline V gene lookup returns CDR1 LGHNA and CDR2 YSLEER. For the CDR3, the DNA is TGCGCCAGCAGCCAAGATCCGGACAGGGGAGGTGATGAAAAACTGTTTTTT. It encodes CASSQDPDRGGDEKLFF.

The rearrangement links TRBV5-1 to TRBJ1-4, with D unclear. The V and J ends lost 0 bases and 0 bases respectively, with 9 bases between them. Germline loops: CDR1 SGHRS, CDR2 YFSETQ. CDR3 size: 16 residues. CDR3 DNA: TGCGCCAGCAGCTTGGCCAGACTAGCAACTAATGAAAAACTGTTTTTT. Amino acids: CASSLARLATNEKLFF.

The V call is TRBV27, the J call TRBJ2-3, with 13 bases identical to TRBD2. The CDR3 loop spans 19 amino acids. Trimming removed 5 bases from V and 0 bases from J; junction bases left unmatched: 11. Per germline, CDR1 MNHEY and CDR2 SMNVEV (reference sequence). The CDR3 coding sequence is TGTGCCAGCAGTCCTATCAGCGGACTAGCGGGGGCTAGCACAGATACGCAGTATTTT. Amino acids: CASSPISGLAGASTDTQYF.

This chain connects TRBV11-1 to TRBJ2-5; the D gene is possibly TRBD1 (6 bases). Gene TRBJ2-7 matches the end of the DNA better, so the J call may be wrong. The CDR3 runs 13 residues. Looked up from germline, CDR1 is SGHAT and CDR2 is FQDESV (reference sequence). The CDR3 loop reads CASSYGQSYEQYF. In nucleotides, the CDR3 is TGTGCCAGCAGCTACGGACAGAGCTACGAGCAGTACTTC.

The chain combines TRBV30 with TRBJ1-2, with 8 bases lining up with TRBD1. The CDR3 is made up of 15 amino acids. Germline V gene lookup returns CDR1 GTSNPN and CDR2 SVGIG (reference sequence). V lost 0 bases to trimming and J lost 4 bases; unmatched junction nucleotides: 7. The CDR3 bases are TGTGCCTGGAGTGTTCAGGGGGCCTTTCTCTATGGCTACACCTTC. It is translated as CAWSVQGAFLYGYTF.

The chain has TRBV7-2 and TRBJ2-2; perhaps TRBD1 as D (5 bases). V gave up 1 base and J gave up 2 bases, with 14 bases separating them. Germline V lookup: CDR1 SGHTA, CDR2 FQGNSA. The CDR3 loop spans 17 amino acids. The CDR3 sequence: CASSLVGGAPNTGELFF. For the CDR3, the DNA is TGTGCCAGCAGCTTAGTGGGTGGGGCCCCAAACACCGGGGAGCTGTTTTTT.

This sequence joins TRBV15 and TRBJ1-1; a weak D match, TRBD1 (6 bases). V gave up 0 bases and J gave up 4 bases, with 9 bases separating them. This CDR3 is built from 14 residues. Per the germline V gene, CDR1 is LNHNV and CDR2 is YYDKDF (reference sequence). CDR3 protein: CATSRDEGVTEAFF. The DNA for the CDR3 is TGTGCCACCAGCAGAGATGAGGGGGTCACTGAAGCTTTCTTT.

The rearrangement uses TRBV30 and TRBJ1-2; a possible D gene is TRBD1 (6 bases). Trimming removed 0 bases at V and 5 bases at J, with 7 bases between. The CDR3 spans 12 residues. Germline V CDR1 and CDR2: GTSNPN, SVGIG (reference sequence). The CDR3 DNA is TGTGCCTGGAGTGTAGGGGGATATGGCTACACCTTC. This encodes CAWSVGGYGYTF.

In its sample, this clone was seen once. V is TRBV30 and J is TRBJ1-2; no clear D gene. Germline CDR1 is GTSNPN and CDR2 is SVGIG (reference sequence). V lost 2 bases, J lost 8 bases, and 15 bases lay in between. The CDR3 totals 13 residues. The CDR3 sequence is CAWSTPRARGYTF. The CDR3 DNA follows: TGTGCCTGGAGTACCCCGAGGGCGAGGGGCTACACCTTC. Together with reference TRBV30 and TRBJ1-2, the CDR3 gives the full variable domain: SQTIHQWPATLVQPVGSPLSLECTVEGTSNPNLYWYRQAAGRGLQLLFYSVGIGQISSEVPQNLSASRPQDRQFILSSKKLLLSDSGFYLCAWSTPRARGYTFGSGTRLTVV.

The CDR3 spells CASSITPGTGIDEQYF. In DNA, the CDR3 is TGTGCCAGTAGTATTACCCCCGGGACAGGGATAGACGAGCAGTACTTC. V and J are TRBV19 and TRBJ2-7, with 9 positions matching TRBD1. The CDR3 loop spans 16 amino acids. J was trimmed by 5 bases and V by 3 bases; bases with no gene match: 11. Looked up from germline, CDR1 is LNHDA and CDR2 is SQIVND (reference sequence). The full variable domain, in which reference TRBV19 and TRBJ2-7 provide the parts outside the CDR3, is DGGITQSPKYLFRKEGQNVTLSCEQNLNHDAMYWYRQDPGQGLRLIYYSQIVNDFQKGDIAEGYSVSREKKESFPLTVTSAQKNPTAFYLCASSITPGTGIDEQYFGPGTRLTVT.

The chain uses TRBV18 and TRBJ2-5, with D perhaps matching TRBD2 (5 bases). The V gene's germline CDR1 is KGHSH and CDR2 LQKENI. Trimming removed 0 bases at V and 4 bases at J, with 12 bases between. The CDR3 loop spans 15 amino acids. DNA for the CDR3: TGTGCCAGCTCACCACCGACTACTCCTGGAGAGACCCAGTACTTC. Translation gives CASSPPTTPGETQYF.

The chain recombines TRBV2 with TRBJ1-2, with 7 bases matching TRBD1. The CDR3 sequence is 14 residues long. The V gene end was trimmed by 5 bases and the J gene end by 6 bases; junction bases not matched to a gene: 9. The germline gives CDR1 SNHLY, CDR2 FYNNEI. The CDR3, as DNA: TGTGCCAGCAGTTTTTTTGGACAGGAGAATGGCTACACCTTC. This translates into CASSFFGQENGYTF.

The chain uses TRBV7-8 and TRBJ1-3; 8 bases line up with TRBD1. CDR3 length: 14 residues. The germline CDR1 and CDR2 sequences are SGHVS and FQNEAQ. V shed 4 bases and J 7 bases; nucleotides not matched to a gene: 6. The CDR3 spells CASSSGQAPNTIYF. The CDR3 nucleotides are TGTGCCAGCAGCTCGGGACAGGCCCCGAACACCATATATTTT.

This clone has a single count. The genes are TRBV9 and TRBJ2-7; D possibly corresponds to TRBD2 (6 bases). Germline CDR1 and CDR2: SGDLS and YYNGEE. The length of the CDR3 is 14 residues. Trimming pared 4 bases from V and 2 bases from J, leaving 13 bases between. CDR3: CASSSPGEPYEQYF. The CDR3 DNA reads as TGTGCCAGCAGCTCCCCGGGGGAACCCTACGAGCAGTACTTC.

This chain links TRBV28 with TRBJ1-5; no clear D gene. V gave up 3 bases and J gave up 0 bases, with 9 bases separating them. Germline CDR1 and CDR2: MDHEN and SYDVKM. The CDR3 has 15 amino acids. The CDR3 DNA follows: TGTGCCAGCAGTTTTGGGCAGATTAGCAATCAGCCCCAGCATTTT. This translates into CASSFGQISNQPQHF.

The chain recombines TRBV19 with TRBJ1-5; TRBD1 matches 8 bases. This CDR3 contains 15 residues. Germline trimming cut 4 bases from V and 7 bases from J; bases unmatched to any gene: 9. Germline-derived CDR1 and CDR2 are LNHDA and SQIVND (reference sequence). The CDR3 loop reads CASSTRQGREQPQHF. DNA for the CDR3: TGTGCCAGTAGTACCCGACAGGGGAGGGAACAGCCCCAGCATTTT.

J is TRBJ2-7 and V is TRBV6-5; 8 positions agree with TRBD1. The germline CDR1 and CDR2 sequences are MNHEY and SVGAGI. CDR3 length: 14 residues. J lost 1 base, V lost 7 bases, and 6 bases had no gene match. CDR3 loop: CASTPNRGSYEQYF. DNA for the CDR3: TGTGCCAGCACCCCCAACAGGGGGTCCTACGAGCAGTACTTC.

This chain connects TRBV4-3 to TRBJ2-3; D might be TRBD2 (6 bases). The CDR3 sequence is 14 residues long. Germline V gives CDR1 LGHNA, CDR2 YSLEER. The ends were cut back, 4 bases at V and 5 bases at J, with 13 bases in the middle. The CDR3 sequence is CASSLAGHRDTQYF. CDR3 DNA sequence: TGCGCCAGCAGCCTCGCGGGGCATAGAGATACGCAGTATTTT.